This entry lists 31 T cell receptor beta chains sequenced from one sample in a study of blood T cell repertoires in COVID-19 (dated by TCRdb to 2019 to 2021). Library creation used the immunoSEQ multiplex PCR assay. The source is immuneACCESS, and TCRdb retained only in-frame sequences with V and J called. Part of the clones is not carried over; for the studies checked, unresolved V genes explain less than half of this, and the remainder is unexplained. The sample data list roughly 180,000 clones, and approximately 88% of these were observed just once. In total, the top ten clones hold under 15% of the sample. The specimen was PBMCs or T cells enriched from blood (not recorded which). The receptors come from a woman in her sixties who had recovered from COVID-19.

This clone was picked up a small number of times. The chain carries TRBV15 and TRBJ2-1; 7 bases map to TRBD2. This CDR3 contains 14 residues. The V segment lost 2 bases and the J segment 6 bases; nucleotides outside the gene matches: 4. Germline CDR1 reads LNHNV; CDR2 reads YYDKDF (reference sequence). CDR3 protein: CATSRPREGNEQFF. CDR3 nucleotides: TGTGCCACCAGCAGACCCAGGGAGGGCAATGAGCAGTTCTTC. The full variable domain, with the rest looked up from reference TRBV15 and TRBJ2-1, is DAMVIQNPRYQVTQFGKPVTLSCSQTLNHNVMYWYQQKSSQAPKLLFHYYDKDFNNEADTPDNFQSRRPNTSFCFLDIRSPGLGDTAMYLCATSRPREGNEQFFGPGTRLTVL.

The CDR3 sequence is CASGGRGQNGELFF. The CDR3 coding sequence is TGTGCCAGCGGGGGCAGGGGGCAAAACGGGGAGCTGTTTTTT. V gene TRBV11-3 combines with J gene TRBJ2-2; 8 bases fit TRBD1. Germline V gene data show CDR1 as SGHNT and CDR2 as YENEEA. This CDR3 has 14 residues. Trimming took 8 bases from V and 7 from J; bases not matched to a gene: 9.

The chain has TRBV18 and TRBJ2-1; possible D gene TRBD2, 5 bases. Trimming removed 0 bases from V and 6 bases from J, with 9 bases in between. Germline lookup yields CDR1 KGHSH and CDR2 LQKENI. This CDR3 spans 14 amino acids. CDR3 in amino acids: CASSPPLTTNEQFF. CDR3 in DNA: TGTGCCAGCTCACCACCGTTGACTACCAATGAGCAGTTCTTC.

The chain uses TRBV30 and TRBJ2-2, with TRBD1 as a possible D gene (6 bases). This CDR3 has 13 amino acids. Between the trimmed V and J ends, which lost 4 bases and 6 bases, there was a span of 12 bases. Germline values: CDR1 GTSNPN, CDR2 SVGIG (reference sequence). The CDR3 DNA reads TGTGCCTGGAACAACAGGGCGGCCGGGGAGCTGTTTTTT. Encoded protein: CAWNNRAAGELFF.

Only a few counts were recorded for this clone. This chain links TRBV6-5 with TRBJ1-1; D uncertain. CDR1 and CDR2 (germline): MNHEY, SVGAGI. The V end lost 4 bases, the J end lost 0 bases, and 6 bases lay between the germline ends. The CDR3 runs 13 residues. The CDR3 loop is CASSSNLNTEAFF. The CDR3 DNA is TGTGCCAGCAGTTCTAATTTGAACACTGAAGCTTTCTTT.

The rearrangement joins TRBV4-1 to TRBJ1-2; 11 nucleotides agree with TRBD1. This CDR3 spans 18 amino acids. Per the germline V gene, CDR1 is MGHRA and CDR2 is YSYEKL. After removal of 0 bases from V and 8 bases from J, the junction contained 14 bases not matched to a gene. CDR3 amino acids: CASSQEPPRDRGDWGYTF. CDR3 in DNA: TGCGCCAGCAGCCAAGAGCCCCCCCGGGACAGGGGGGACTGGGGCTACACCTTC.

The chain recombines TRBV6-2 or TRBV6-3 with TRBJ1-1, with 11 positions matching TRBD1. Losses at the gene ends were 4 bases for V and 0 bases for J; bases not matched to a gene: 4. CDR3 length: 16 amino acids. The germline CDR1 and CDR2 sequences are MNHEY and SVGEGT. The CDR3 DNA reads TGTGCCAGCAGTTCCCGGGACAGGGGGTTGAACACTGAAGCTTTCTTT. Amino acids: CASSSRDRGLNTEAFF.

The chain has TRBV6-5 and TRBJ1-2, with D perhaps matching TRBD1 (5 bases). CDR3 length: 13 residues. CDR1 is MNHEY, CDR2 SVGAGI, per germline. The ends were cut back, 7 bases at V and 5 bases at J, with 14 bases in the middle. CDR3 residues: CASTSVGLYGYTF. The DNA for the CDR3 is TGTGCCAGCACCTCCGTGGGACTGTATGGCTACACCTTC.

This clone occurred once. This sequence joins TRBV19 and TRBJ1-6, with TRBD1 matching over 8 bases. From germline, CDR1 is LNHDA and CDR2 SQIVND (reference sequence). The CDR3 length is 14 residues. The V gene end was trimmed by 3 bases and the J gene end by 10 bases; junction bases not matched to a gene: 5. The CDR3 DNA follows: TGTGCCAGTAGTATCCCTGACAGGGGCTCACCCCTCCACTTT. Translating it yields CASSIPDRGSPLHF.

The rearrangement uses TRBV3-1 (or the pseudogene TRBV3-2) and TRBJ1-5, with D tentatively TRBD1 (5 bases). The CDR3 totals 14 residues. Germline CDR1 is LGHDT and CDR2 is YNNKEL (reference sequence). Trimming cost V 4 bases and J 7 bases, with 14 bases left between them. DNA of the CDR3: TGTGCCAGCAGCCCGCGGGGGGGGGAACAGCCCCAGCATTTT. This codes for CASSPRGGEQPQHF.

This rearrangement joins TRBV6-5 to TRBJ2-1; D might be TRBD2 (6 bases). The CDR3 covers 15 residues. V was clipped by 7 bases and J by 7 bases, with 20 bases between them. Germline V lookup: CDR1 MNHEY, CDR2 SVGAGI. CDR3: CASTSGGAGRNEQFF. The DNA for the CDR3 is TGTGCCAGCACCTCCGGGGGAGCGGGTCGGAATGAGCAGTTCTTC.

V usage is TRBV11-3 and J usage is TRBJ1-4, with 10 bases that match TRBD1. CDR3 length: 19 amino acids. V shed 5 bases, J shed 2 bases, and the junction held 14 bases outside the gene matches. CDR1 and CDR2 (germline): SGHNT, YENEEA. Here the CDR3 reads CASSPSPGTGVATNEKLFF. The CDR3 DNA follows: TGTGCCAGCAGCCCCAGTCCCGGGACAGGGGTGGCGACTAATGAAAAACTGTTTTTT.

V is TRBV27 and J is TRBJ1-1; D not resolved. Germline CDR1 is MNHEY and CDR2 is SMNVEV (reference sequence). The CDR3 is 13 residues long. The V gene lost 5 bases and the J gene lost 2 bases, with 9 bases spanning the gap. CDR3 nucleotide sequence: TGTGCCAGCAGTATGTATTCCAACACTGAAGCTTTCTTT. It yields the protein CASSMYSNTEAFF.

The rearrangement joins TRBV6-2 or TRBV6-3 to TRBJ2-1, with 7 bases aligning to TRBD2. The J segment lost 4 bases and the V segment lost 4 bases, leaving 10 bases of the junction unmatched. CDR1 MNHEY and CDR2 SVGEGT come from the germline V gene. The CDR3 extends over 16 amino acids. In nucleotides, the CDR3 is TGTGCCAGCAGTTCACACCGCCGACTAGCTTACAATGAGCAGTTCTTC. Its protein is CASSSHRRLAYNEQFF.

A single count supports this clone. J is TRBJ2-2 and V is TRBV12-3 or TRBV12-4, with a weak D call TRBD2 (6 bases). Trimming removed 11 bases from V and 7 bases from J, with 17 bases in between. The CDR3 has 13 amino acids. CDR3 amino acids: CAGRSGVIGELFF. CDR3 DNA sequence: TGTGCCGGTCGATCGGGGGTAATCGGGGAGCTGTTTTTT.

The chain employs TRBV6-5 and TRBJ1-1; 7 bases align to TRBD1. Germline V lookup: CDR1 MNHEY, CDR2 SVGAGI. The CDR3 has 15 residues. The ends lost 5 bases at V and 3 bases at J; junction bases unmatched: 9. The CDR3 DNA reads as TGTGCCAGCAGTCTTATACGACAGGGAGACACTGAAGCTTTCTTT. This codes for CASSLIRQGDTEAFF.

V and J are TRBV12-3 or TRBV12-4 and TRBJ1-1, with D hard to call. Trimming shortened V by 5 bases and J by 2 bases, and 9 bases separated the two germline ends. CDR3 length: 13 amino acids. The CDR3 reads CASSEQQNTEAFF. In DNA form, the CDR3 reads TGTGCCAGCAGTGAACAGCAAAACACTGAAGCTTTCTTT.

The rearrangement links TRBV7-2 to TRBJ1-6; unclear D gene. Trimming removed 5 bases from V and 8 bases from J, with 13 bases in between. Germline V gene sequence: CDR1 SGHTA, CDR2 FQGNSA. CDR3 length: 14 residues. The DNA of the CDR3 is TGTGCCAGCAGCGAGGAGAGCTGGTATTCACCCCTCCACTTT. It is translated as CASSEESWYSPLHF.

This rearrangement joins TRBV10-3 to TRBJ1-2; 11 bases are a match to TRBD1. CDR3 size: 13 residues. V lost 10 bases to trimming and J lost 6 bases; unmatched junction nucleotides: 7. Per the germline V gene, CDR1 is ENHRY and CDR2 is SYGVKD. CDR3 bases: TGTGCCAGGTCAAGGGGACAGGGGGATGGCTACACCTTC. Encoded protein: CARSRGQGDGYTF.

The chain employs TRBV10-1 and TRBJ1-6; D perhaps matches TRBD1 (5 bases). V was clipped by 5 bases and J by 4 bases, with 21 bases between them. Germline CDR1 reads WNHNN; CDR2 reads SYGVQD (reference sequence). The CDR3 length is 18 residues. The CDR3 DNA reads as TGCGCCAGCAGTCCCCAAGGGGAAAGCCTCTGGTATAATTCACCCCTCCACTTT. It codes for CASSPQGESLWYNSPLHF.

The V call is TRBV7-2, the J call TRBJ2-1; 10 bases agree with TRBD2. Germline trimming cut 4 bases from V and 4 bases from J; bases unmatched to any gene: 4. The V gene's germline CDR1 is SGHTA and CDR2 FQGNSA. This CDR3 has 15 residues. DNA of the CDR3: TGTGCCAGCAGCTCCAGCGGGGGGGATTACAATGAGCAGTTCTTC. Its protein is CASSSSGGDYNEQFF.

The J gene is TRBJ1-5, the V gene TRBV12-3 or TRBV12-4; D not resolved. Trimming took off 3 bases at V and 4 bases at J, with 4 bases between the two ends. The CDR3 length is 12 residues. In DNA form, the CDR3 reads TGTGCCAGCAGTTTGACTAATCAGCCCCAGCATTTT. Its translation: CASSLTNQPQHF.

The chain links TRBV2 to TRBJ2-7; the match to TRBD1 covers 10 bases. The CDR3 length is 15 residues. Looked up from germline, CDR1 is SNHLY and CDR2 is FYNNEI. The V gene end was trimmed by 6 bases and the J gene end by 2 bases; junction bases not matched to a gene: 7. The CDR3 loop reads CASSRGQGGPYEQYF. CDR3 in DNA: TGTGCCAGCAGCAGAGGACAGGGGGGCCCCTACGAGCAGTACTTC.

CDR3 sequence reads: CASSQFWTDPPNTEAFF. CDR3 DNA: TGCGCCAGCAGTCAGTTTTGGACAGACCCTCCGAACACTGAAGCTTTCTTT. The rearrangement uses TRBV23-1 and TRBJ1-1, with D perhaps TRBD1 (6 bases). TRBV23-1 is designated an ORF whose function remains uncertain. Trimming left V 3 bases short and J 1 base short, with 18 bases between. This CDR3 contains 17 residues.

As regards this clone: Other nucleotide sequences in the sample specify the same CDR3. This chain uses TRBV7-9 with TRBJ1-1; D ambiguous. Trimming left V 3 bases short and J 2 bases short, with 7 bases between. Germline CDR1 SEHNR, CDR2 FQNEAQ (reference sequence). The CDR3 spans 13 residues. The CDR3 sequence: CASSLSGNTEAFF. The CDR3 nucleotides are TGTGCCAGCAGCTTGTCGGGAAACACTGAAGCTTTCTTT.

This clone was seen only once. V gene TRBV20-1 combines with J gene TRBJ2-7; 13 bases agree with TRBD2. The CDR3 consists of 16 residues. With 3 bases clipped from V and 2 bases from J, the junction kept 7 bases outside the gene matches. The germline gives CDR1 DFQATT, CDR2 SNEGSKA (reference sequence). The chain's CDR3 is CSASFVTSGRAYEQYF. DNA for the CDR3: TGCAGTGCTAGTTTCGTCACTAGCGGGAGGGCCTACGAGCAGTACTTC.

The rearrangement joins TRBV30 to TRBJ2-7, with D uncertain. With 3 bases removed from V and 3 bases from J, the gap between germline ends came to 12 bases. Germline V gene data show CDR1 as GTSNPN and CDR2 as SVGIG (reference sequence). CDR3 size: 13 residues. The CDR3 nucleotides are TGTGCCTGGAGGAGGATTGACGGCTACGAGCAGTACTTC. Amino acid sequence: CAWRRIDGYEQYF.

The chain couples TRBV12-2 to TRBJ2-3; no check of the table's D call, TRBD1, against the DNA was made. TRBV12-2 is flagged as a pseudogene. The CDR3 spans 17 residues. The CDR3 DNA sequence: TGTGCAAGTCGCTCGAGGGGGCGGGACAGTGTCACAGATACGCAGTATTTT. Translation: CASRSRGRDSVTDTQYF.

V gene TRBV9 combines with J gene TRBJ2-7; 7 bases are a match to TRBD1. With V trimmed by 3 bases and J by 1 base, 4 bases remained unmatched. Germline CDR1 and CDR2: SGDLS and YYNGEE. CDR3 length equals 14 residues. CDR3 region: CASSGGGVSYEQYF. The CDR3 nucleotides are TGTGCCAGCAGCGGAGGGGGCGTTTCCTACGAGCAGTACTTC.

The chain couples TRBV6-2 or TRBV6-3 to TRBJ2-6; 10 bases fit TRBD2. This CDR3 spans 18 amino acids. The germline gives CDR1 MNHEY, CDR2 SVGEGT. The V segment lost 2 bases and the J segment 0 bases; nucleotides outside the gene matches: 4. The CDR3 sequence: CASSYVLAGNSGANVLTF. The CDR3 DNA reads TGTGCCAGCAGTTACGTACTAGCGGGGAACTCTGGGGCCAACGTCCTGACTTTC.

The chain employs TRBV28 and TRBJ2-7; maybe TRBD2 (5 bases). This CDR3 is built from 12 residues. Trimming cost V 11 bases and J 2 bases, with 13 bases left between them. Per germline, CDR1 MDHEN and CDR2 SYDVKM. The chain's CDR3 is CAALDGAYEQYF. Written as DNA, the CDR3 is TGTGCCGCGCTGGACGGGGCCTACGAGCAGTACTTC.